These 9 T cell receptor beta chains came from one sample sequenced in a study of blood T cell repertoires in COVID-19 (dated by TCRdb to 2019 to 2021). Receptors were amplified or captured by the immunoSEQ multiplex PCR assay. The immuneACCESS repertoire file appears here via TCRdb, limited to in-frame rearrangements. These files lack a portion of the clones; in checked studies, under half of the deficit traces to unresolved V genes, and the cause of the others is not known. This sample is represented by 9,000 to 13,000 clones; roughly 87% of them were singletons. About 26% of the sample rests with the top ten. The specimen was peripheral blood. The source of these receptors is a man aged 30 to 39 with active or convalescent COVID-19.

The count of this clone is one. The chain couples TRBV6-5 to TRBJ2-5; the match to TRBD1 covers 7 bases. The germline gives CDR1 MNHEY, CDR2 SVGAGI. The CDR3 is 13 residues long. The ends lost 6 bases at V and 2 bases at J; junction bases unmatched: 3. The CDR3 DNA reads as TGTGCCAGCAGGTGGGGACAGCAAGAGACCCAGTACTTC. Translated: CASRWGQQETQYF.

This chain links TRBV6-5 with TRBJ1-6; no clear D gene. This CDR3 contains 15 residues. V gave up 6 bases and J gave up 0 bases, with 9 bases separating them. Germline loops: CDR1 MNHEY, CDR2 SVGAGI. CDR3 sequence: CASSPSASYNSPLHF. As DNA, the CDR3 is TGTGCCAGCAGCCCCAGTGCCTCCTATAATTCACCCCTCCACTTT.

The rearrangement uses TRBV6-1 and TRBJ2-2; D is ambiguous. V was clipped by 1 base and J by 1 base, with 10 bases between them. The CDR3 loop spans 16 amino acids. CDR1 and CDR2 from the germline V gene are MNHNS and SASEGT. CDR3 protein: CASSEGPGRNTGELFF. CDR3 coding DNA: TGTGCCAGCAGTGAAGGGCCGGGTCGGAACACCGGGGAGCTGTTTTTT.

The chain recombines TRBV19 with TRBJ2-6; D uncertain. V was clipped by 1 base and J by 0 bases, with 7 bases between them. Germline assignment: CDR1 LNHDA and CDR2 SQIVND (reference sequence). This CDR3 has 16 residues. The CDR3 nucleotides read TGTGCCAGTAGTATAGGTATCTCCTCTGGGGCCAACGTCCTGACTTTC. Protein product: CASSIGISSGANVLTF.

The CDR3 spells CASSLGPSGGGTQYF. The CDR3 DNA sequence: TGTGCCAGCAGCTTAGGTCCTAGCGGGGGGGGGACCCAGTACTTC. This sequence joins TRBV7-2 and TRBJ2-5, with 12 bases aligning to TRBD2. The CDR3 is 15 amino acids. CDR1 and CDR2 from the germline V gene are SGHTA and FQGNSA. V shed 1 base and J 7 bases; nucleotides not matched to a gene: 4.

The chain carries TRBV9 and TRBJ1-1, with D tentatively TRBD1 (5 bases). Germline V gene lookup returns CDR1 SGDLS and CDR2 YYNGEE. The CDR3 runs to 14 residues. V was pared by 0 bases and J by 4 bases, with 10 bases between. The CDR3 here is CASSVVRGGTEAFF. The CDR3 coding sequence is TGTGCCAGCAGCGTAGTAAGGGGTGGCACTGAAGCTTTCTTT.

This sequence joins TRBV5-1 and TRBJ1-6; D might be TRBD1 (5 bases). This CDR3 has 14 residues. V was cut by 3 bases and J by 8 bases, with 12 bases left in between. The germline CDR1 and CDR2 sequences are SGHRS and YFSETQ. In DNA form, the CDR3 reads TGCGCCAGCAGCTACCCCAGGGAGGATTCACCCCTCCACTTT. This gives the protein CASSYPREDSPLHF.

The chain joins TRBV7-8 to TRBJ1-6, with TRBD1 as a possible D gene (5 bases). CDR1 is SGHVS and CDR2 is FQNEAQ in the germline V gene. This CDR3 region has 14 residues. Trimming stripped 3 bases from V and 7 bases from J, with 10 bases between. The CDR3 nucleotides read TGTGCCAGCAGCTTCGACAGCTTGAATTCACCCCTCCACTTT. Its protein is CASSFDSLNSPLHF.

The J gene is TRBJ1-5, the V gene TRBV27; 7 positions match TRBD1. Germline trimming cut 6 bases from V and 6 bases from J; bases unmatched to any gene: 5. This CDR3 has 13 residues. Germline CDR1 is MNHEY and CDR2 is SMNVEV (reference sequence). The CDR3 loop reads CASRKQGTQPQHF. The CDR3, as DNA: TGTGCCAGCAGAAAACAGGGGACTCAGCCCCAGCATTTT.